The 30 T cell receptor beta chains below were found in one sample sequenced in a study of T cells in Graves' hyperthyroidism and ophthalmopathy. Amplification targeted TCR beta CDR3 regions from RNA transcripts. The HTBI primer set drove a first-round RT-PCR of the TCR CDR3. One entry per CDR3 protein results from TCRdb running MiXCR on the multiplex PCR reads. The sample holds about 330,000 distinct CDR3 sequences; approximately 13% are singletons and the top ten take almost 35%. The source material was blood. Receptors originate from a middle-aged woman with Graves' ophthalmopathy.

This clonotype has a count of ten or more. The rearrangement uses TRBV20-1 and TRBJ2-7, with 8 bases aligning to TRBD1. CDR1 is DFQATT and CDR2 is SNEGSKA in the germline V gene (reference sequence). Unmatched junction bases numbered 14, after V lost 6 bases and J lost 7 bases. The CDR3 has 14 residues. CDR3 sequence: CSALHRGIIWEQYF. The CDR3 DNA reads TGCAGTGCGCTACACAGGGGGATCATCTGGGAGCAGTACTTC.

This clonotype occurred many times. The rearrangement links TRBV28 to TRBJ2-1; 9 bases map to TRBD2. CDR1 is MDHEN, CDR2 SYDVKM, per germline. Unmatched junction bases numbered 5, after V lost 3 bases and J lost 5 bases. The CDR3 covers 15 residues. The CDR3 region has the DNA TGTGCCAGCAGTTTTAATAGCGGGAGAGACAATGAGCAGTTCTTC. Protein: CASSFNSGRDNEQFF. Complete variable domain (other parts from reference TRBV28 and TRBJ2-1): DVKVTQSSRYLVKRTGEKVFLECVQDMDHENMFWYRQDPGLGLRLIYFSYDVKMKEKGDIPEGYSVSREKKERFSLILESASTNQTSMYLCASSFNSGRDNEQFFGPGTRLTVL.

This clonotype was picked up a small number of times. J is TRBJ1-4 and V is TRBV28, with unresolved D. The CDR3 runs to 14 residues. Germline loops: CDR1 MDHEN, CDR2 SYDVKM. Trimming pared 3 bases from V and 3 bases from J, leaving 8 bases between. Here the CDR3 reads CASSLALANEKLFF. CDR3 in DNA: TGTGCCAGCAGTTTGGCCCTGGCTAATGAAAAACTGTTTTTT. Full variable domain (remainder filled in from reference TRBV28 and TRBJ1-4): DVKVTQSSRYLVKRTGEKVFLECVQDMDHENMFWYRQDPGLGLRLIYFSYDVKMKEKGDIPEGYSVSREKKERFSLILESASTNQTSMYLCASSLALANEKLFFGSGTQLSVL.

This clonotype was detected ten times or more. This chain links TRBV28 with TRBJ1-1; no firm D call. V was trimmed by 6 bases and J by 1 base, leaving 15 bases between them. There are 15 residues in the CDR3. Germline loops: CDR1 MDHEN, CDR2 SYDVKM. In nucleotides, the CDR3 is TGTGCCAGCAGCAGCTGGTGGCAGCCGAACACTGAAGCTTTCTTT. This codes for CASSSWWQPNTEAFF. The whole variable domain, remainder taken from reference TRBV28 and TRBJ1-1, is DVKVTQSSRYLVKRTGEKVFLECVQDMDHENMFWYRQDPGLGLRLIYFSYDVKMKEKGDIPEGYSVSREKKERFSLILESASTNQTSMYLCASSSWWQPNTEAFFGQGTRLTVV.

In this sample, this clonotype turned up many times. The V and J genes are TRBV24-1 and TRBJ2-1; no definite D call. Germline-derived CDR1 and CDR2 are KGHDR and SFDVKD. Trimming shortened V by 5 bases and J by 5 bases, and 9 bases separated the two germline ends. The CDR3 contains 13 residues. The chain's CDR3 is CATSVSLDNEQFF. For the CDR3, the DNA is TGTGCCACCAGTGTTTCCCTAGACAATGAGCAGTTCTTC.

J is TRBJ2-2 and V is TRBV5-4; 9 bases fit TRBD1. With V trimmed by 4 bases and J by 3 bases, 4 bases remained unmatched. Germline V gene sequence: CDR1 SGHNT, CDR2 YYREEE (reference sequence). CDR3 length equals 15 residues. Written as DNA, the CDR3 is TGTGCCAGCAGCCCACAGGGGGCGGACACCGGGGAGCTGTTTTTT. Translation: CASSPQGADTGELFF.

The rearrangement links TRBV24-1 to TRBJ2-1, with TRBD2 matching 11 bases. The J segment lost 3 bases and the V segment lost 4 bases, leaving 4 bases of the junction unmatched. The CDR3 totals 16 residues. Germline assignment: CDR1 KGHDR and CDR2 SFDVKD. This CDR3 is CATSDPTSGIYNEQFF. The CDR3 DNA reads TGTGCCACCAGTGACCCGACTAGCGGGATCTACAATGAGCAGTTCTTC.

The chain carries TRBV6-4 and TRBJ1-1; D is possibly TRBD1 (5 bases). CDR1 and CDR2 from the germline V gene are MRHNA and SNTAGT. Trimming cost V 3 bases and J 6 bases, with 14 bases left between them. This CDR3 comprises 14 residues. The DNA of the CDR3 is TGTGCCAGCAGTGAAAGCGAGGGGAGTTCTGAAGCTTTCTTT. Translating it yields CASSESEGSSEAFF.

The chain carries TRBV5-1 and TRBJ2-5; TRBD1 might be the D (5 bases). V lost 0 bases, J lost 0 bases, and 12 bases lay in between. The CDR3 covers 16 residues. The germline gives CDR1 SGHRS, CDR2 YFSETQ. CDR3 amino acids: CASSLGFMGHQETQYF. CDR3 bases: TGCGCCAGCAGCTTGGGGTTCATGGGGCACCAAGAGACCCAGTACTTC.

The chain carries TRBV20-1 and TRBJ1-3; maybe TRBD1 (5 bases). Germline CDR1 and CDR2: DFQATT and SNEGSKA (reference sequence). Between the trimmed V and J ends, which lost 6 bases and 7 bases, there was a span of 13 bases. This CDR3 has 12 residues. DNA for the CDR3: TGCAGTGCCACCGGGGGTAGGAACACCATATATTTT. Translated, it gives CSATGGRNTIYF.

This chain joins TRBV20-1 and TRBJ2-6, with TRBD1 identical over 9 bases. In germline, CDR1 is DFQATT, CDR2 SNEGSKA (reference sequence). V lost 6 bases, J lost 7 bases, and 4 bases stayed unmatched. This CDR3 has 13 amino acids. This CDR3 is CSALDRGANVLTF. The CDR3 DNA reads TGCAGTGCCCTGGACAGGGGAGCCAACGTCCTGACTTTC.

This clonotype was found many times. The V and J genes are TRBV13 and TRBJ1-2; maybe TRBD1 (5 bases). Deletions cut 5 bases from V and 2 bases from J, with 12 bases between. The CDR3 has 14 amino acids. CDR1 is PRHDT, CDR2 FYEKMQ, per germline (reference sequence). The CDR3 reads CASSRSGDNYGYTF. The CDR3 DNA is TGTGCCAGCAGCCGATCGGGGGACAACTATGGCTACACCTTC.

The rearrangement joins TRBV24-1 to TRBJ2-1, with D maybe TRBD2 (6 bases). Germline V gene lookup returns CDR1 KGHDR and CDR2 SFDVKD. The CDR3 has 14 residues. Trimming cost V 5 bases and J 4 bases, with 11 bases left between them. The CDR3 DNA is TGTGCCACCAGTGGTGTTAGCGGTTACAATGAGCAGTTCTTC. Amino acids: CATSGVSGYNEQFF.

This clonotype was seen only a few times. This sequence may be a read error, since a much larger clone differs from it by one base. V gene TRBV28 combines with J gene TRBJ2-5; D may be TRBD1 or TRBD2 (5 bases each). The CDR3 has 14 amino acids. V lost 4 bases, J lost 5 bases, and 14 bases lay in between. The germline gives CDR1 MDHEN, CDR2 SYDVKM. The CDR3 protein is CASSWGSLEETQYF. CDR3 DNA: TGTGCCAGCAGTTGGGGGAGCCTCGAGGAGACCCAGTACTTC.

The rearrangement uses TRBV7-9 and TRBJ2-7; 8 nucleotides line up with TRBD1. Germline assignment: CDR1 SEHNR and CDR2 FQNEAQ (reference sequence). V was pared by 6 bases and J by 2 bases, with 6 bases of the junction left unmatched. The CDR3 has 14 residues. As DNA, the CDR3 is TGTGCCAGCAGTTGGGACAGGATGCCCTACGAGCAGTACTTC. Encoded protein: CASSWDRMPYEQYF.

As regards this clonotype: A junction end diverges from the germline sequence, so it may reflect a read error. The chain uses TRBV7-8 and TRBJ1-5; a possible D gene is TRBD1 (5 bases). This CDR3 region has 14 residues. Germline lookup yields CDR1 SGHVS and CDR2 FQNEAQ. The chain's CDR3 is CTSSFRGGNQPQHF. As DNA, the CDR3 is TGTACCAGCAGCTTTCGGGGGGGGAATCAGCCCCAGCATTTT.

This clonotype was found many times. The chain joins TRBV5-1 to TRBJ1-4; possibly TRBD1 for D (5 bases). Germline-derived CDR1 and CDR2 are SGHRS and YFSETQ. Trimming removed 4 bases from V and 2 bases from J, with 12 bases in between. The CDR3 contains 15 residues. The CDR3, as DNA: TGCGCCAGCAGCCCAGGACACTCCACTAATGAAAAACTGTTTTTT. Translation gives CASSPGHSTNEKLFF. Full variable domain (missing parts from reference TRBV5-1 and TRBJ1-4): KAGVTQTPRYLIKTRGQQVTLSCSPISGHRSVSWYQQTPGQGLQFLFEYFSETQRNKGNFPGRFSGRQFSNSRSEMNVSTLELGDSALYLCASSPGHSTNEKLFFGSGTQLSVL.

This clonotype was counted a few times. This rearrangement joins TRBV15 to TRBJ1-2; possible D gene TRBD1, 5 bases. The CDR3 extends over 15 amino acids. Between the trimmed V and J ends, which lost 1 base and 4 bases, there was a span of 13 bases. Per germline, CDR1 LNHNV and CDR2 YYDKDF (reference sequence). CDR3 sequence (DNA): TGTGCCACCAGCAGAGCTTCAGGGATTTCCTATGGCTACACCTTC. Residues: CATSRASGISYGYTF.

This clonotype was seen a handful of times. The chain uses TRBV6-1 and TRBJ1-1; D remains ambiguous. The CDR3 length is 15 residues. The V end lost 6 bases, the J end lost 3 bases, and 17 bases lay between the germline ends. Germline CDR1 MNHNS, CDR2 SASEGT. The CDR3 loop is CASSQQWGYDTEAFF. The CDR3, as DNA: TGTGCCAGCAGCCAACAGTGGGGTTATGACACTGAAGCTTTCTTT.

This clonotype was found a few times. The V gene is TRBV7-9, the J gene TRBJ2-7, with D perhaps being TRBD1 or TRBD2 (5 bases each). Trimming cost V 2 bases and J 7 bases, with 18 bases left between them. The CDR3 covers 15 residues. Looked up from germline, CDR1 is SEHNR and CDR2 is FQNEAQ (reference sequence). The CDR3 sequence is CASSLRGPRGGEQYF. The CDR3 bases are TGTGCCAGCAGCTTACGGGGCCCCCGGGGCGGGGAGCAGTACTTC.

This rearrangement joins TRBV6-1 to TRBJ1-1; D not certain. The CDR3 runs to 13 residues. Trimming took 0 bases from V and 11 from J, leaving 13 bases between them. The germline V gene has CDR1 MNHNS and CDR2 SASEGT. CDR3 DNA sequence: TGTGCCAGCAGTGAAGCGCTCCTGGTCAGGGCTTTCTTT. The encoded protein is CASSEALLVRAFF.

Many counts were recorded for this clonotype. V and J are TRBV28 and TRBJ2-1; no firm D call. Trimming cost V 1 base and J 7 bases, with 23 bases left between them. Germline V CDR1 and CDR2: MDHEN, SYDVKM. The CDR3 contains 18 residues. CDR3 residues: CASSLYPQAGNIINEQFF. As DNA, the CDR3 is TGTGCCAGCAGTTTATACCCCCAGGCAGGCAACATCATAAATGAGCAGTTCTTC.

This clonotype was recorded many times. This rearrangement joins TRBV2 to TRBJ1-2; 7 bases line up with TRBD1. The length of the CDR3 is 15 residues. The V and J ends lost 3 bases and 3 bases, in that order; junction bases with no gene match: 7. Germline V gene sequence: CDR1 SNHLY, CDR2 FYNNEI. For the CDR3, the DNA is TGTGCCAGCAGTGATTATGGACAGGTTGACTATGGCTACACCTTC. It codes for CASSDYGQVDYGYTF.

To note about this clonotype: With a much larger clone just one base away, this may be a read error. This sequence joins TRBV11-2 and TRBJ1-1; D not certain. Trimming removed 5 bases at V and 0 bases at J, with 10 bases between. The germline V gene encodes CDR1 SGHAT and CDR2 FQNNGV. The CDR3 runs to 14 residues. This chain's CDR3 is CASSTFGLNTEAFF. CDR3 DNA: TGTGCCAGCAGCACCTTCGGGCTGAACACTGAAGCTTTCTTT.

The chain combines TRBV4-2 with TRBJ2-2, with D hard to call. This CDR3 has 14 residues. Trimming stripped 0 bases from V and 8 bases from J, with 10 bases between. The germline CDR1 and CDR2 sequences are LGHNA and YNFKEQ. CDR3 sequence reads: CASSQEPRGGELFF. The CDR3 bases are TGTGCCAGCAGCCAAGAACCTCGCGGTGGGGAGCTGTTTTTT.

This clonotype came up many times. V gene TRBV24-1 combines with J gene TRBJ2-3; perhaps D is TRBD1 or TRBD2 (5 bases each). Germline CDR1 KGHDR, CDR2 SFDVKD. Trimming removed 6 bases at V and 3 bases at J, with 12 bases between. The CDR3 consists of 14 residues. The CDR3 protein is CATSPRGRTDTQYF. The CDR3 nucleotides are TGTGCCACCAGTCCACGGGGCCGAACAGATACGCAGTATTTT.

This clonotype came up many times. The chain is built from TRBV3-1 and TRBJ1-2; D not resolved. Germline V lookup: CDR1 LGHDT, CDR2 YNNKEL (reference sequence). V lost 0 bases, J lost 4 bases, and 9 bases lay in between. This CDR3 is 14 amino acids long. CDR3 loop: CASSQEVAVYGYTF. CDR3 nucleotide sequence: TGTGCCAGCAGCCAAGAAGTGGCAGTCTATGGCTACACCTTC. Full variable domain (rest looked up from reference TRBV3-1 and TRBJ1-2): DTAVSQTPKYLVTQMGNDKSIKCEQNLGHDTMYWYKQDSKKFLKIMFSYNNKELIINETVPNRFSPKSPDKAHLNLHINSLELGDSAVYFCASSQEVAVYGYTFGSGTRLTVV.

This clonotype was observed many times. The chain couples TRBV20-1 to TRBJ2-1; TRBD2 matches 11 bases. The germline gives CDR1 DFQATT, CDR2 SNEGSKA (reference sequence). This CDR3 comprises 15 residues. With 3 bases clipped from V and 5 bases from J, the junction kept 6 bases outside the gene matches. The CDR3: CSARVAGGGHNEQFF. The CDR3 bases are TGCAGTGCTAGGGTAGCGGGAGGGGGGCACAATGAGCAGTTCTTC.

A few counts support this clonotype. The chain recombines TRBV18 with TRBJ2-5; perhaps TRBD2 as D (5 bases). Per the germline V gene, CDR1 is KGHSH and CDR2 is LQKENI. The CDR3 consists of 15 residues. Trimming pared 3 bases from V and 2 bases from J, leaving 13 bases between. CDR3 protein: CASSPRLNLQETQYF. The CDR3 coding sequence is TGTGCCAGCTCACCCCGACTAAATCTTCAAGAGACCCAGTACTTC.

This clonotype was recorded a few times. CDR3 DNA sequence: TGCAGTGCTAGAGATCGCTCAAAGAACACCGGGGAGCTGTTTTTT. Translating it yields CSARDRSKNTGELFF. The chain links TRBV20-1 to TRBJ2-2; D remains unclear. Germline values: CDR1 DFQATT, CDR2 SNEGSKA (reference sequence). Trimming removed 0 bases from V and 1 base from J, with 9 bases in between. The CDR3 covers 15 residues.